The source of this T cell receptor (beta chain) is a study of beta chain features in type 1 diabetes. Reverse transcription of all isolated RNA meant that expressed TCRB transcripts were sequenced. Sequenced by immunoSEQ multiplex PCR; TCRdb stores in-frame clones only, minus some. The data contain under 95,000 clones, roughly 31% of them singletons. This clone was seen a few times. With 0 bases removed from V and 2 bases from J, the gap between germline ends came to 13 bases. This CDR3 is built from 16 residues. Germline loops: CDR1 SGHRS, CDR2 YFSETQ. Sequenced input: stem cell memory CD4+ T cells from blood. The gene calls are TRBV5-1 and TRBJ2-3; the D gene is possibly TRBD1 (6 bases). The sequence was obtained from a woman under 30 in good health. CDR3 in DNA: TGCGCCAGCAGCTTGGTCACAGGGCCGACCACAGATACGCAGTATTTT. It encodes CASSLVTGPTTDTQYF.